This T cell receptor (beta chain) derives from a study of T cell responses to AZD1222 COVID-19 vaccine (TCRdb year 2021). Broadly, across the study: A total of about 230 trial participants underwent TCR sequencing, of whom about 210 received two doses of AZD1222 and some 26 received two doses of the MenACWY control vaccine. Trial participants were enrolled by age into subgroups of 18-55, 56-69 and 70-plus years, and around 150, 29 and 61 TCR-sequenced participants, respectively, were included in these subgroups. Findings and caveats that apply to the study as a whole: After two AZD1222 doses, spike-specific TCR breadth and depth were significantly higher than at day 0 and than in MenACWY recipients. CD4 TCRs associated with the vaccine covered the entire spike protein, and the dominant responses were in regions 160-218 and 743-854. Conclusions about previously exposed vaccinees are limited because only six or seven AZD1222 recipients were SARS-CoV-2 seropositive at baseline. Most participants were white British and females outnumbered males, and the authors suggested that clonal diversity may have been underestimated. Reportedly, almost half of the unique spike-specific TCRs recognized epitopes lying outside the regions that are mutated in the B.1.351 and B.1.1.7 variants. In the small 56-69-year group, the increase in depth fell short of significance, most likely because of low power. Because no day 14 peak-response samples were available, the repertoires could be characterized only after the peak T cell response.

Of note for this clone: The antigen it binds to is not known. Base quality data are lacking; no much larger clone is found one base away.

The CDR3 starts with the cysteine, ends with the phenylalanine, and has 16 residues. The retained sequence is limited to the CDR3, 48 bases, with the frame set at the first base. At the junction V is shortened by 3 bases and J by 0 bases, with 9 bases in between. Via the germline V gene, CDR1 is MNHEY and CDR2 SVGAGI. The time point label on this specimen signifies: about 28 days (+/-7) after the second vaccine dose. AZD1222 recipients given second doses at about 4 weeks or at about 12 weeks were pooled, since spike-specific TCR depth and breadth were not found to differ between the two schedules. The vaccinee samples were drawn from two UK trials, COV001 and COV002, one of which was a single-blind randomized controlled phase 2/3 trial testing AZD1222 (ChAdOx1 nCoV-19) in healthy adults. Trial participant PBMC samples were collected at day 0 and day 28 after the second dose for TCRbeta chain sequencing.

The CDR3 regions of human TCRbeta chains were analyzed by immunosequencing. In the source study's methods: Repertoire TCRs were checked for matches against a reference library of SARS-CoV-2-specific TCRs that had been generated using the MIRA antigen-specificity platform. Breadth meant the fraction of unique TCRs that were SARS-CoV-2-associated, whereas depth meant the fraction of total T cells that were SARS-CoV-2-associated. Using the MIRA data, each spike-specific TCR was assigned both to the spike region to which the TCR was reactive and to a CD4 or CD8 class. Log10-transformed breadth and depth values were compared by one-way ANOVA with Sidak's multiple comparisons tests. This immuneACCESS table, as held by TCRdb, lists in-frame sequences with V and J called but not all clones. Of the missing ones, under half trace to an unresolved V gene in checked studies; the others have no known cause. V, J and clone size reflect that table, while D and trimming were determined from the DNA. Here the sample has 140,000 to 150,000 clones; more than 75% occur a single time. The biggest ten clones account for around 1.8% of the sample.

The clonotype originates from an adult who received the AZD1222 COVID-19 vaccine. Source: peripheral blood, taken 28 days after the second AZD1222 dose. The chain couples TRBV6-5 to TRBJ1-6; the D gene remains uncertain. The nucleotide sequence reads TGTGCCAGCAGTTATGCCGAGAGCTCCTATAATTCACCCCTCCACTTT. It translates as CASSYAESSYNSPLHF.